A selection of T cell receptor beta chains follows, all from one sample in a study of Ad26.COV2.S vaccination and SARS-CoV-2 variants. Profiling relied on immunoSEQ multiplex PCR, and the TCRdb table lists in-frame clones only, not all of them. Here the sample spans approximately 250,000 clones, around nine tenths being singletons. Sequencing was performed on peripheral blood, taken in a trial of Ad26.COV2.S vaccine versus placebo. The source of these receptors is a person aged 18 to 65 who received the Ad26.COV2.S COVID-19 vaccine or a placebo. Each CDR3 is given with its conserved first and last residue. D genes are given only for firm matches. A row's size may be missing; if present it is once, few, many or a size class.

TRBV20-1	.	.	TRBJ2-1	TGCAGTGCTAGTCTGGCGGGACTGTACAATGAGCAGTTCTTC	CSASLAGLYNEQFF
TRBV30	.	.	TRBJ1-5	TGTGCCTGGAGTGTACGTGGCTATAGCAATCAGCCCCAGCATTTT	CAWSVRGYSNQPQHF
TRBV18	TRBD1	once	TRBJ1-2	TGTGCCAGCTCACCCGGGACAGATAACTATGGCTACACCTTC	CASSPGTDNYGYTF
TRBV9	.	.	TRBJ1-2	TGTGCCAGCAGCTTACTTAACTATGGCTACACCTTC	CASSLLNYGYTF
TRBV5-1	TRBD2	.	TRBJ2-1	TGCGCCAGCAACCTAGCGGGCAGCTCCTACAATGAGCAGTTCTTC	CASNLAGSSYNEQFF
TRBV5-6	TRBD1	.	TRBJ1-5	TGTGCCAGCAGCGCCGGGACAGGAAATCAGCCCCAGCATTTT	CASSAGTGNQPQHF
TRBV7-3	TRBD2	.	TRBJ2-1	TGTGCCAGCAGCTTCCGACTAGCGGGAGAGAGTGAGCAGTTCTTC	CASSFRLAGESEQFF
TRBV27	TRBD1	.	TRBJ1-4	TGTGCCAGCAGGGGGGAAGGGACAGGGAAAGAAAAACTGTTTTTT	CASRGEGTGKEKLFF
TRBV27	.	.	TRBJ2-3	TGTGCCAGCAGTTTATCCGCCGATGTAGGCCGGCAGTATTTT	CASSLSADVGRQYF
TRBV18	TRBD2	.	TRBJ2-1	TGTGCCAGCTCACCCCGGACTAGCAGCGATGAGCAGTTCTTC	CASSPRTSSDEQFF
TRBV4-3	.	.	TRBJ1-2	TGCGCCAGCAGCCAAGATAGGGGAAACTATGGCTACACCTTC	CASSQDRGNYGYTF
TRBV15	TRBD1	.	TRBJ2-1	TGTGCCACCAGCAGAGACAGGGGGCTCTACAATGAGCAGTTCTTC	CATSRDRGLYNEQFF
TRBV24-1	.	.	TRBJ2-3	TGTGCCACCAGTGATCCAGGCGGCGGGAAGCAGTATTTT	CATSDPGGGKQYF
TRBV7-8	.	.	TRBJ1-2	TGTGCCAGCAGCTTAGGCCCATCTGACTATGGCTACACCTTC	CASSLGPSDYGYTF
TRBV5-4	.	.	TRBJ1-2	TGTGCCAGCAGTGGACAGCTTGACTACACCTTC	CASSGQLDYTF